The table lists the clone carrying this T cell receptor beta chain with many counts. Its antigen is not identified. The data belong to a study of regulatory T cells in long-lasting Graves disease. Time point here: newly diagnosed GD, antithyroid drugs for less than 3 months. RNA extracted from PBMCs served as the sequencing template. An endocrinology unit in Xi'an, China, supplied the patients. Study results and limitations: Persistent disease favored TRBV28, TRBJ1-2 and TRBJ2-5.

This CDR3 comprises 16 residues. The germline V and J ends were trimmed by 1 base and 5 bases, with 17 bases remaining between them. Germline lookup yields CDR1 LGHDT and CDR2 YNNKEL (reference sequence). Construction of TCR beta libraries relied on iRepertoire HTBI primers and on Arm-PCR targeting CDR3 regions. MiXCR was run by TCRdb on the multiplex PCR reads, yielding one entry per CDR3 protein. This sample yields about 220,000 distinct CDR3 sequences, of which about 19% are seen a single time; about an eighth belongs to the top ten. Separately, the same data were catalogued under a study of T cells in Graves' hyperthyroidism and ophthalmopathy. That paper adds: Diagnoses were established using clinical symptoms, serum thyroxine and TRAb, thyroid ultrasound and orbital computed tomography.

The source of this sequence is a woman younger than 45 with Graves disease. The rearrangement joins TRBV3-1 to TRBJ2-5; D is perhaps TRBD1 (6 bases). The specimen comprised peripheral blood mononuclear cells (PBMCs), sampled at new diagnosis, from a patient treated with antithyroid drugs. The CDR3 loop reads CASSQGDSLRGETQYF. As DNA, the CDR3 is TGTGCCAGCAGCCAAGGTGATAGCTTAAGGGGGGAGACCCAGTACTTC.